This TCR beta chain came from a study of response to subunit inactivated influenza vaccine. Each CDR3 protein gets one entry after TCRdb re-called the RT-PCR reads with MiXCR. Altogether fewer than 750,000 distinct CDR3 sequences are present, 14% being singletons, with the ten largest covering around 10%. Turning to this clonotype: What it binds is unknown.

The germline V gene encodes CDR1 SGHTA and CDR2 FQGNSA. V was pared by 6 bases and J by 6 bases, with 3 bases of the junction left unmatched. CDR3 size: 13 residues. Whole-study results and caveats: It was suggested by the authors that few new T cells are recruited by each seasonal influenza vaccination.

The TCR originated in a man aged 45-65 years who received an inactivated influenza vaccine. The rearrangement links TRBV7-2 to TRBJ2-3, with TRBD2 matching 10 bases. The sample here was PBMCs from blood, taken 12 days after vaccination. CDR3 protein: CASSPSGSDTQYF. For the CDR3, the DNA is TGTGCCAGCAGTCCTAGCGGGAGTGATACGCAGTATTTT.